This passage covers 10 T cell receptor beta chains from one sample sequenced in a study of CD8 T cells in ankylosing spondylitis. Study observations and caveats: Roughly eight highly homologous variants made up a TCR beta motif that seemed to typify ankylosing spondylitis blood.

Their target antigens are unknown. Each CDR3 protein gets one entry after TCRdb re-called the 5' RACE reads with MiXCR. The sample has under 450,000 distinct CDR3 sequences, about 15% seen once; the top ten hold 0.85% to 1.3%. The specimen sequenced was blood, either unsorted or a sorted T cell fraction (not recorded which). Every receptor here comes from a male donor with ankylosing spondylitis.

The chain is built from TRBV4-2 and TRBJ2-1; D may be TRBD2 (6 bases). Germline V lookup: CDR1 LGHNA, CDR2 YNFKEQ. V was cut by 4 bases and J by 5 bases, with 9 bases left in between. The CDR3 sequence is 13 residues long. The CDR3 loop is CASSRSGDNEQFF. Here the CDR3 DNA reads TGTGCCAGCAGCCGATCGGGGGACAATGAGCAGTTCTTC.

V is TRBV18 and J is TRBJ1-2; 7 bases are a match to TRBD1. The CDR3 is made up of 15 amino acids. The ends lost 6 bases at V and 4 bases at J; junction bases unmatched: 11. The germline V gene encodes CDR1 KGHSH and CDR2 LQKENI. The CDR3 region is CASSRTGTDLYGYTF. The CDR3, as DNA: TGTGCCAGCTCTCGTACCGGGACAGATCTCTATGGCTACACCTTC.

V and J are TRBV12-3 or TRBV12-4 and TRBJ1-1, with D perhaps TRBD1 (5 bases). This CDR3 region has 15 residues. V shed 3 bases and J shed 3 bases, with 14 bases lying between them. The DNA for the CDR3 is TGTGCCAGCAGTTTCCTTTCTGGGGGGTACACTGAAGCTTTCTTT. This encodes CASSFLSGGYTEAFF.

This clonotype was detected only a few times. This sequence joins TRBV5-1 and TRBJ1-1; 7 nucleotides line up with TRBD1. This CDR3 comprises 13 residues. Trimming at V came to 5 bases and at J to 1 base, leaving 2 bases not matched to a gene. Germline V lookup: CDR1 SGHRS, CDR2 YFSETQ. CDR3: CASSGQENTEAFF. The DNA of the CDR3 is TGCGCCAGCAGTGGACAGGAGAACACTGAAGCTTTCTTT. Looking up the rest from reference TRBV5-1 and TRBJ1-1 gives the full variable domain: KAGVTQTPRYLIKTRGQQVTLSCSPISGHRSVSWYQQTPGQGLQFLFEYFSETQRNKGNFPGRFSGRQFSNSRSEMNVSTLELGDSALYLCASSGQENTEAFFGQGTRLTVV.

The J gene is TRBJ2-3, the V gene TRBV27, with a tentative D call TRBD1 (6 bases). The germline CDR1 and CDR2 sequences are MNHEY and SMNVEV (reference sequence). The CDR3 runs to 16 residues. V was shortened by 6 bases and J by 0 bases, with 16 bases between the two germline ends. The CDR3 bases are TGTGCCAGCAGCTTTACCTCCGGGACAAGCACAGATACGCAGTATTTT. This translates into CASSFTSGTSTDTQYF.

The CDR3 protein is CASSPGAQDTQYF. CDR3 nucleotide sequence: TGCGCCAGCAGCCCCGGGGCCCAGGATACGCAGTATTTT. The rearrangement joins TRBV5-1 to TRBJ2-3, with D perhaps matching TRBD1 or TRBD2 (5 bases each). Germline V gene data show CDR1 as SGHRS and CDR2 as YFSETQ. The CDR3 extends over 13 amino acids. With 4 bases removed from V and 6 bases from J, the gap between germline ends came to 12 bases.

This clonotype was counted at least ten times. The chain uses TRBV5-1 and TRBJ2-3; maybe TRBD2 (5 bases). The CDR3 is made up of 12 amino acids. V shed 4 bases and J shed 3 bases, with 6 bases lying between them. The germline V gene has CDR1 SGHRS and CDR2 YFSETQ. For the CDR3, the DNA is TGCGCCAGCAGCCGGGAAACAGATACGCAGTATTTT. Encoded protein: CASSRETDTQYF.

This clonotype came up many times. Mismatch with germline at one junction end may stem from a read error. V gene TRBV5-1 combines with J gene TRBJ1-1; a weak D match, TRBD1 (5 bases). The V gene's germline CDR1 is SGHRS and CDR2 YFSETQ. The CDR3 sequence is 14 residues long. The CDR3 nucleotides are TGCGCCAGCAGCCCAACAGGTTTGAATACTGAAGCTTTCTTT. Amino acid sequence: CASSPTGLNTEAFF. Looking up the rest from reference TRBV5-1 and TRBJ1-1 gives the full variable domain: KAGVTQTPRYLIKTRGQQVTLSCSPISGHRSVSWYQQTPGQGLQFLFEYFSETQRNKGNFPGRFSGRQFSNSRSEMNVSTLELGDSALYLCASSPTGLNTEAFFGQGTRLTVV.

This clonotype has a handful of counts. This chain links TRBV6-1 with TRBJ1-5; no reliable D call. Deletions cut 1 base from V and 4 bases from J, with 11 bases between. CDR1 is MNHNS and CDR2 is SASEGT in the germline V gene. This CDR3 has 15 residues. The CDR3: CASSEEGRNNQPQHF. CDR3 DNA: TGTGCCAGCAGTGAAGAGGGTCGAAATAATCAGCCCCAGCATTTT.

This clonotype was detected a few times. The chain employs TRBV2 and TRBJ1-3, with TRBD1 matching 7 bases. CDR3 length equals 16 residues. CDR1 is SNHLY and CDR2 is FYNNEI in the germline V gene. V shed 4 bases, J shed 0 bases, and the junction held 6 bases outside the gene matches. The CDR3 loop is CASSVLDRTSGNTIYF. The CDR3 DNA reads TGTGCCAGCAGTGTCCTGGACAGGACCTCTGGAAACACCATATATTTT. The full variable domain, with the rest looked up from reference TRBV2 and TRBJ1-3, is EPEVTQTPSHQVTQMGQEVILRCVPISNHLYFYWYRQILGQKVEFLVSFYNNEISEKSEIFDDQFSVERPDGSNFTLKIRSTKLEDSAMYFCASSVLDRTSGNTIYFGEGSWLTVV.